This T cell receptor (beta chain) was profiled in a study of blood T cell repertoires in COVID-19 (dated by TCRdb to the early 2020s). General notes on the study: The collaborator samples originated in the United States, Italy and Spain and spanned the acute and convalescent phases of COVID-19. Deeply sampled blood TCRbeta repertoires from subjects exposed to, actively infected with, or recovered from COVID-19 were included in the dataset. The material from the prospective study consisted of cDNA or gDNA derived from T cells, B-cell-depleted T cells, or PBMCs. HLA class I and class II types, where available, came from metadata supplied by the sample provider rather than from assay-based typing. Samples were obtained from the ongoing ImmuneRACE study (first 160 participants) and from some 1,200 subjects provided by 6 global collaborators. Sample metadata almost always included a de-identified subject ID, COVID-19 status, age in years and sex. The repertoires were released in a freely available public database meant as a resource for research on the immune response to SARS-CoV-2.

Comment on this clone: The antigen it binds to is not known. No base quality information exists; no much larger clone differs at one position.

The immunoSEQ Assay, a bias-controlled multiplex PCR, was used to amplify TCRbeta CDR3 regions from genomic DNA. The paper's processing steps were these. The number of nucleated cells in each sample was estimated by amplification of reference gene primers within the assay. Sequence reads were collapsed and filtered to measure the absolute abundance of every unique TCRbeta CDR3 rearrangement. For each sample, productive Simpson clonality was calculated as the square root of Simpson's diversity index over productive rearrangements. This immuneACCESS table, as held by TCRdb, lists in-frame sequences with V and J called but not all clones. Of the missing ones, under half trace to an unresolved V gene in checked studies; the others have no known cause. The DNA gave D and trimming, while V, J and clone size come from that table. The sample table records 190,000 or so clones; around 80% of these occur just once. The biggest ten clones account for 12% of the sample.

Broad study findings and their caveats: How much clinical and demographic metadata was included differed by source and by participant, and the metadata was provided uncurated.

One collaborating source in Seattle enrolled patients while the patients were actively infected and followed the patients over time throughout the course of disease. Whole blood was collected in K2EDTA tubes by collaborating institutions according to the institutions' own protocols. Collaborator samples were shipped for TCRbeta analysis as frozen whole blood, isolated PBMCs, or DNA extracted from either sample type. The CDR3 starts with the cysteine, ends with the phenylalanine, and has 17 residues. This entry keeps only the CDR3 DNA: 51 bases, framed from base 1. Trimming at the junction amounts to 2 bases on V and 7 bases on J, and the germline ends lie 18 bases apart. CDR1 and CDR2 are read off the germline V gene as MNHNS and SASEGT.

The rearrangement combines TRBV6-1 with TRBJ1-6; TRBD1 is a possible D gene, resting on 5 matching bases. The sample was peripheral blood. The source of this sequence is a woman older than 75 with COVID-19, enrolled during active disease. The CDR3 loop reads CASSERAGGVGNSPLHF. The sequenced DNA: TGTGCCAGCAGTGAACGTGCGGGAGGGGTAGGGAATTCACCCCTCCACTTT.